Each of the 26 T cell receptor beta chains below was sequenced from the same sample in a study of shared clonotypes between healthy human individuals. Libraries were prepared by immunoSEQ multiplex PCR; TCRdb keeps only in-frame clonotypes and omits some of them. Among around 2.5 million clones listed, roughly 93% were seen once. Sample: naive CD4+ T cells from PBMCs. Subset denoted: CD45RA+ positively selected. These receptors all stem from a man aged 18-30 years in good health. Some clones in this sample may be carry-over from other donors' samples.

This chain links TRBV28 with TRBJ2-7; 8 nucleotides line up with TRBD1. The CDR3 sequence is 15 residues long. The trim removed 2 bases at V and 7 bases at J, leaving 10 bases unmatched. The germline gives CDR1 MDHEN, CDR2 SYDVKM. CDR3 loop: CASSLRDRIKTEQYF. The CDR3 DNA is TGTGCCAGCAGTTTACGGGACAGGATAAAGACTGAGCAGTACTTC.

The rearrangement uses TRBV11-1 and TRBJ2-1; 9 nucleotides match TRBD1. V lost 5 bases to trimming and J lost 8 bases; unmatched junction nucleotides: 4. CDR3 length: 13 residues. Germline CDR1 and CDR2: SGHAT and FQDESV (reference sequence). CDR3 nucleotides: TGTGCCAGCAGCGGGGACAGGGCCGATGAGCAGTTCTTC. Its translation is CASSGDRADEQFF.

V gene TRBV5-6 combines with J gene TRBJ2-7, with 12 bases that match TRBD2. There are 15 residues in the CDR3. With V trimmed by 4 bases and J by 4 bases, 6 bases remained unmatched. Per the germline V gene, CDR1 is SGHDT and CDR2 is YYEEEE. CDR3 bases: TGTGCCAGCAGCCGACTAGCGGGAGCGAGGTACGAGCAGTACTTC. It encodes CASSRLAGARYEQYF.

The chain joins TRBV11-2 to TRBJ1-2, with 11 bases matching TRBD1. After removal of 5 bases from V and 8 bases from J, the junction contained 4 bases not matched to a gene. Germline V CDR1 and CDR2: SGHAT, FQNNGV. This CDR3 contains 13 residues. CDR3 amino acids: CASSQGQGVGYTF. CDR3 coding DNA: TGTGCCAGCAGCCAGGGACAGGGGGTCGGCTACACCTTC. Combining the CDR3 with reference TRBV11-2 and TRBJ1-2 gives the whole variable domain EAGVAQSPRYKIIEKRQSVAFWCNPISGHATLYWYQQILGQGPKLLIQFQNNGVVDDSQLPKDRFSAERLKGVDSTLKIQPAKLEDSAVYLCASSQGQGVGYTFGSGTRLTVV.

This chain links TRBV18 with TRBJ2-3; 7 nucleotides agree with TRBD1. Per germline, CDR1 KGHSH and CDR2 LQKENI. The CDR3 is 15 residues long. With V trimmed by 0 bases and J by 1 base, 1 base remained unmatched. The CDR3 bases are TGTGCCAGCTCACCACCGACAGGGCGCACAGATACGCAGTATTTT. Protein product: CASSPPTGRTDTQYF.

The chain couples TRBV7-8 to TRBJ1-1; D is ambiguous. Trimming stripped 2 bases from V and 6 bases from J, with 16 bases between. This CDR3 is built from 15 residues. CDR1 and CDR2 (germline): SGHVS, FQNEAQ. As DNA, the CDR3 is TGTGCCAGCAGCTTAATCGTCCAGGCGGGCGCTGAAGCTTTCTTT. Translating it yields CASSLIVQAGAEAFF. The full variable domain, its missing parts supplied by reference TRBV7-8 and TRBJ1-1, is GAGVSQSPRYKVAKRGQDVALRCDPISGHVSLFWYQQALGQGPEFLTYFQNEAQLDKSGLPSDRFFAERPEGSVSTLKIQRTQQEDSAVYLCASSLIVQAGAEAFFGQGTRLTVV.

The rearrangement joins TRBV10-1 to TRBJ2-1, with 8 bases matching TRBD2. CDR3 length: 15 amino acids. The junction had 8 bases not matched to a gene; V was cut back by 0 bases and J by 10 bases. Germline V CDR1 and CDR2: WNHNN, SYGVQD (reference sequence). The CDR3 region is CASSESSGGVGEQFF. DNA of the CDR3: TGCGCCAGCAGTGAGTCCTCGGGAGGGGTAGGGGAGCAGTTCTTC.

In the case of this clone: The same CDR3 also results from other DNA sequences found in this sample. This chain connects TRBV9 to TRBJ2-5, with D tentatively TRBD1 (5 bases). The CDR3 has 14 amino acids. The V and J ends lost 0 bases and 2 bases respectively, with 8 bases between them. Germline values: CDR1 SGDLS, CDR2 YYNGEE. Here the CDR3 reads CASSVGQGQETQYF. The CDR3 DNA sequence: TGTGCCAGCAGCGTAGGGCAGGGACAAGAGACCCAGTACTTC.

V usage is TRBV2 and J usage is TRBJ1-1; D might be TRBD1 (5 bases). With 7 bases removed from V and 4 bases from J, the gap between germline ends came to 10 bases. The germline V gene has CDR1 SNHLY and CDR2 FYNNEI. This CDR3 spans 12 amino acids. For the CDR3, the DNA is TGTGCCAGCACCCTAGACAGCACTGAAGCTTTCTTT. Encoded protein: CASTLDSTEAFF.

The chain is built from TRBV27 and TRBJ2-5; D possibly uses TRBD1 or TRBD2 (5 bases each). The germline CDR1 and CDR2 sequences are MNHEY and SMNVEV (reference sequence). The length of the CDR3 is 16 residues. V was pared by 5 bases and J by 4 bases, with 20 bases between. CDR3 in amino acids: CASSTLTGRPVETQYF. The DNA for the CDR3 is TGTGCCAGCAGTACCTTAACGGGACGTCCTGTAGAGACCCAGTACTTC.

CDR3 nucleotides: TGTGCCATCAGTGGGGGGGACCGGGCGAATGAGCAGTTCTTC. Its translation: CAISGGDRANEQFF. V usage is TRBV10-3 and J usage is TRBJ2-1, with D perhaps matching TRBD2 (6 bases). Germline V gene lookup returns CDR1 ENHRY and CDR2 SYGVKD. The CDR3 consists of 14 residues. V was pared by 4 bases and J by 7 bases, with 14 bases between.

The rearrangement joins TRBV4-2 to TRBJ2-7; 9 positions match TRBD2. The ends lost 1 base at V and 2 bases at J; junction bases unmatched: 9. The length of the CDR3 is 17 residues. Germline V lookup: CDR1 LGHNA, CDR2 YNFKEQ. The CDR3 here is CASSQGLAELRAYEQYF. Written as DNA, the CDR3 is TGTGCCAGCAGCCAAGGACTAGCGGAACTGCGGGCCTACGAGCAGTACTTC.

The chain couples TRBV28 to TRBJ1-2; D remains ambiguous. The germline CDR1 and CDR2 sequences are MDHEN and SYDVKM. CDR3 size: 14 residues. V was clipped by 6 bases and J by 3 bases, with 14 bases between them. The CDR3 coding sequence is TGTGCCAGCAGATCCGGGTGGATGGACTATGGCTACACCTTC. Amino acids: CASRSGWMDYGYTF.

A note on this clone: This same CDR3 is encoded by further DNA sequences in the sample. This chain uses TRBV2 with TRBJ1-1, with D perhaps matching TRBD1 (5 bases). V lost 2 bases and J lost 4, with 11 bases in between. The CDR3 loop spans 14 amino acids. The germline V gene encodes CDR1 SNHLY and CDR2 FYNNEI. CDR3 residues: CASSELGVGTEAFF. The DNA for the CDR3 is TGTGCCAGCAGTGAATTGGGGGTTGGCACTGAAGCTTTCTTT.

The chain couples TRBV2 to TRBJ1-6; no firm D call. V lost 6 bases to trimming and J lost 6 bases, with 3 bases between them. The germline V gene has CDR1 SNHLY and CDR2 FYNNEI. CDR3 length: 11 residues. CDR3 sequence: CASSPNSPLHF. CDR3 coding DNA: TGTGCCAGCAGCCCTAATTCACCCCTCCACTTT.

This rearrangement joins TRBV7-2 to TRBJ1-3; no definite D call. Looked up from germline, CDR1 is SGHTA and CDR2 is FQGNSA. The CDR3 consists of 14 residues. Trimming took off 5 bases at V and 6 bases at J, with 14 bases between the two ends. CDR3 amino acids: CASSPDLVANTIYF. The DNA of the CDR3 is TGTGCCAGCAGCCCGGATCTCGTCGCAAACACCATATATTTT.

The rearrangement uses TRBV2 and TRBJ2-7; 10 bases are shared with TRBD2. V lost 7 bases and J lost 0; bases outside the gene matches: 3. The CDR3 has 14 amino acids. Germline-derived CDR1 and CDR2 are SNHLY and FYNNEI. CDR3 coding DNA: TGTGCCAGCACCGGACTAGCGGCCTCCTACGAGCAGTACTTC. Its protein product is CASTGLAASYEQYF.

The chain joins TRBV5-1 to TRBJ2-5; TRBD1 agrees at 7 bases. The J call is uncertain, as TRBJ2-7 better fits the DNA end. In germline, CDR1 is SGHRS, CDR2 YFSETQ. CDR3 length equals 16 residues. CDR3 in amino acids: CASSLAVTGKTYEQYF. In nucleotides, the CDR3 is TGCGCCAGCAGCTTGGCGGTGACAGGGAAGACCTACGAGCAGTACTTC.

This clone appeared a few times. V usage is TRBV7-3 and J usage is TRBJ1-3, with D unclear. The germline V gene encodes CDR1 SGHTA and CDR2 FQGTGA. V lost 2 bases and J 0 bases, leaving 2 bases between the germline ends. The CDR3 runs 13 residues. The CDR3 DNA reads TGTGCCAGCAGCTTACTCTCTGGAAACACCATATATTTT. Residues: CASSLLSGNTIYF.

The genes are TRBV9 and TRBJ2-1; D gene ambiguous. Between the trimmed V and J ends, which lost 0 bases and 0 bases, there was a span of 16 bases. The germline V gene has CDR1 SGDLS and CDR2 YYNGEE. This CDR3 is 18 amino acids long. In DNA, the CDR3 is TGTGCCAGCAGCGTAGCTAGTCGGTCAGCTTTCTCCTACAATGAGCAGTTCTTC. Protein sequence: CASSVASRSAFSYNEQFF.

This chain's CDR3 is CASSIWGEGGYTF. Written as DNA, the CDR3 is TGTGCCAGCAGCATATGGGGGGAAGGAGGCTACACCTTC. J is TRBJ1-2 and V is TRBV28; D may be TRBD1 (5 bases). Germline-derived CDR1 and CDR2 are MDHEN and SYDVKM. V lost 6 bases, J lost 8 bases, and 16 bases lay in between. The CDR3 loop spans 13 amino acids.

Worth noting for this clone: This same CDR3 is encoded by further DNA sequences in the sample. The genes are TRBV6-5 and TRBJ1-2, with 9 bases matching TRBD1. With V trimmed by 5 bases and J by 4 bases, 2 bases remained unmatched. Looked up from germline, CDR1 is MNHEY and CDR2 is SVGAGI. The CDR3 totals 13 residues. The CDR3 sequence: CASSPDRGYGYTF. The CDR3, as DNA: TGTGCCAGCAGTCCGGACAGGGGCTATGGCTACACCTTC.

The chain joins TRBV6-5 to TRBJ2-7; D is uncertain. The CDR3 covers 13 residues. The germline V gene has CDR1 MNHEY and CDR2 SVGAGI. Trimming stripped 4 bases from V and 4 bases from J, with 11 bases between. DNA of the CDR3: TGTGCCAGCAGTTTTATGGCCTATTACGAGCAGTACTTC. This gives the protein CASSFMAYYEQYF.

V gene TRBV6-6 combines with J gene TRBJ2-7, with 9 bases that match TRBD1. This CDR3 has 15 amino acids. V dropped 4 bases and J dropped 5; count of bases not matched to a gene: 9. Germline CDR1 MNHNY, CDR2 SVGAGI (reference sequence). CDR3 sequence: CASSSPGTGLDEQYF. The CDR3 DNA is TGTGCCAGCAGTTCCCCTGGGACAGGGCTAGACGAGCAGTACTTC.

CDR3 nucleotide sequence: TGTGCCAGCAGTCCGACTAGCAGCACCTACGAGCAGTACTTC. This gives the protein CASSPTSSTYEQYF. J is TRBJ2-7 and V is TRBV28, with 7 bases identical to TRBD2. Trimming cost V 5 bases and J 2 bases; bases outside gene matches: 6. The CDR3 is 14 residues long. The V gene's germline CDR1 is MDHEN and CDR2 SYDVKM. Looking up the rest from reference TRBV28 and TRBJ2-7 gives the full variable domain: DVKVTQSSRYLVKRTGEKVFLECVQDMDHENMFWYRQDPGLGLRLIYFSYDVKMKEKGDIPEGYSVSREKKERFSLILESASTNQTSMYLCASSPTSSTYEQYFGPGTRLTVT.

This clone is a singleton in its sample. J is TRBJ2-7 and V is TRBV19; 14 nucleotides align to TRBD2. The CDR3 consists of 17 residues. With V trimmed by 3 bases and J by 2 bases, 6 bases remained unmatched. Looked up from germline, CDR1 is LNHDA and CDR2 is SQIVND (reference sequence). This CDR3 is CASSIGTSGSKPYEQYF. CDR3 sequence (DNA): TGTGCCAGTAGTATTGGGACTAGCGGGAGTAAGCCCTACGAGCAGTACTTC.